This TCR beta chain was recovered during a study of Graves' ophthalmopathy and Graves' hyperthyroidism. On this clonotype: Germline is not matched at one junction end, which may reflect a read error.

The TCR beta CDR3 regions underwent amplification from RNA transcripts. RT-PCR was first run with HTBI primers, then multiplex PCR in a second round. MiXCR was run by TCRdb on the multiplex PCR reads, yielding one entry per CDR3 protein. The data hold around 660,000 distinct CDR3 sequences, with roughly 39% observed a single time. The sample consisted of peripheral blood. The TCR was taken from an adult man with Graves' ophthalmopathy.

CDR3 protein: CAISEWTGDYTF. The CDR3 DNA reads TGTGCCATCAGTGAGTGGACAGGGGACTACACCTTC. This chain uses TRBV25-1 with TRBJ1-2, with TRBD1 matching 9 bases. The CDR3 is 12 residues long. Per germline, CDR1 MGHDK and CDR2 SYGVNS.